This T cell receptor beta chain appears in the sequencing data of a study of T cell responses to AZD1222 COVID-19 vaccine. The study, taken as a whole, reports: An increase in Spike-specific TCR breadth and depth was observed after two AZD1222 doses. A mostly white British donor set with more females was recruited, and clonal diversity was possibly underestimated. Of the AZD1222 recipients, only five to seven were seropositive at baseline.

The table came from immunoSEQ multiplex PCR; TCRdb's copy has only in-frame clones and leaves some out. The data hold about 120,000 clones, with approximately 90% observed a single time. This clone was picked up one time. Its antigen is as yet unknown. The clonotype was recovered from an adult in good health. Sequenced here: peripheral blood, sampled on day 0 of AZD1222 vaccination.

The CDR3 protein is CAIAKGYNQETQYF. CDR3 nucleotide sequence: TGTGCCATCGCCAAGGGCTATAACCAAGAGACCCAGTACTTC. V and J are TRBV10-3 and TRBJ2-5; D unresolved. The CDR3 runs 14 residues. In germline, CDR1 is ENHRY, CDR2 SYGVKD. Trimming took off 8 bases at V and 0 bases at J, with 13 bases between the two ends.